The rows below give T cell receptor beta chains drawn from one sample of a study of response to subunit inactivated influenza vaccine. TCRdb re-called the RT-PCR reads through MiXCR, storing one row per CDR3 protein. This sample yields 500,000 or so distinct CDR3 sequences, of which approximately 17% are seen a single time; around 3% belongs to the top ten. The starting material was CD4+ T cells sorted from PBMCs, obtained roughly 24 months after vaccination. Receptor source: a man aged 45 to 75 who received an inactivated influenza vaccine. Each CDR3 is given with its conserved first and last residue. A D gene is named only where the DNA matches it firmly. Rows may omit the clone size; those that give it use once, few, many or a size class.

few	TRBV4-2	TRBJ1-3	TRBD1	TGTGCCAGCGCGCTACAGGGGCACTCTGGAAACACCATATATTTT	CASALQGHSGNTIYF
many	TRBV11-1	TRBJ2-7	-	TGTGCCAGCAGCCTACGGGGCTACTCCTACGAGCAGTACTTC	CASSLRGYSYEQYF
few	TRBV7-6	TRBJ2-3	TRBD2	TGTGCCAGCAGCCCGACTAGCGGGGGGGTGACAGATACGCAGTATTTT	CASSPTSGGVTDTQYF
few	TRBV27	TRBJ2-7	-	TGTGCCAGCAGTGCCATTGGGCTCAGCTCCTACGAGCAGTACTTC	CASSAIGLSSYEQYF
few	TRBV29-1	TRBJ2-7	TRBD2	TGCAGCGTCTACCGGGGGGGCGACGAGCAGTACTTC	CSVYRGGDEQYF
-	TRBV4-1	TRBJ2-1	-	TGCGCCAGCAGCCAAGACGCTAATGTCAATGAGCAGTTCTTC	CASSQDANVNEQFF
many	TRBV2	TRBJ2-5	-	TGTGCCAGCAGCAGGGTGGGATCTCGGGAGACCCAGTACTTC	CASSRVGSRETQYF
-	TRBV6-2/TRBV6-3	TRBJ1-2	-	TGTGCCAGCAGTCAACGGAGAGGGGCTGGCTACACCTTC	CASSQRRGAGYTF
-	TRBV3-1	TRBJ2-7	-	TGTGCCAGCAGCCAAGGGTGGACGGTAAGCTCCTACGAGCAGTACTTC	CASSQGWTVSSYEQYF
few	TRBV7-2	TRBJ2-7	-	TGTGCCAGCAGCTTACCTGGCGGGGCCAGAGAGCAGTACTTC	CASSLPGGAREQYF
-	TRBV20-1	TRBJ2-2	TRBD2	TGCAGTGCTAGTCAAATACGGGGAGGGCTGAGCACCGGGGAGCTGTTTTTT	CSASQIRGGLSTGELFF
few	TRBV29-1	TRBJ1-1	-	TGCAGCGTTGAAGTTCTCAGGGGCGGGACTGAAGCTTTCTTT	CSVEVLRGGTEAFF
-	TRBV7-2	TRBJ2-7	TRBD1	TGTGCCAGCAGCTTAGACCAGGGGGTCTCCTACGAGCAGTACTTC	CASSLDQGVSYEQYF
-	TRBV11-2	TRBJ2-7	-	TGTGCCAGCAGCTTAAGGGGGGTAAAAGGAAGCTCCTACGAGCAGTACTTC	CASSLRGVKGSSYEQYF
few	TRBV7-9	TRBJ2-7	-	TGTGCCAGCAGCTTTTTAAGTGTGACAGCACCCTACGAGCAGTACTTC	CASSFLSVTAPYEQYF
-	TRBV29-1	TRBJ2-7	TRBD1	TGCAGCCTCGTGAGGGTCCAGGGGGCCAACGAGCAGTACTTC	CSLVRVQGANEQYF
few	TRBV20-1	TRBJ2-4	-	TGCAGTGCTAGAGGCCCACCGAACATTCAGTACTTC	CSARGPPNIQYF
few	TRBV29-1	TRBJ2-3	TRBD2	TGCAGCGTTGAACCGGGGGGGCTAGATACGCAGTATTTT	CSVEPGGLDTQYF
-	TRBV20-1	TRBJ2-5	-	TGCAGTGCAAACCAGGGGCAAGAGACCCAGTACTTC	CSANQGQETQYF
many	TRBV10-3	TRBJ1-4	-	TGTGCCATCAGGGGGACAACTAATGAAAAACTGTTTTTT	CAIRGTTNEKLFF
few	TRBV12-3/TRBV12-4	TRBJ1-6	-	TGTGCCAGCAGGAGACAGGAGTCGTATTCACCCCTCCACTTT	CASRRQESYSPLHF
-	TRBV18	TRBJ2-1	-	TGTGCCAGCTCACCCCTCGGGGACAATGAGCAGTTCTTC	CASSPLGDNEQFF
once	TRBV20-1	TRBJ2-7	-	TGCAGTCCTGCCCGGACGGTCTCCTACGAGCAGTACTTC	CSPARTVSYEQYF
once	TRBV4-2	TRBJ1-3	-	TGTGCCAGCAGGGGGCACGGAAACACCATATATTTT	CASRGHGNTIYF
few	TRBV24-1	TRBJ2-7	-	TGTGCCACCAGTGATGGCCTATACGAGCAGTACTTC	CATSDGLYEQYF
-	TRBV5-1	TRBJ2-7	-	TGCGCCAGCAGCTTGTCGTTGGACGAGCAGTACTTC	CASSLSLDEQYF
-	TRBV4-3	TRBJ1-6	TRBD1	TGCGCCAGCAGCCAAGTTTGGGGGACAGGGGCCTCACCCCTCCACTTT	CASSQVWGTGASPLHF
few	TRBV4-3	TRBJ2-2	-	TGCGCCAGCAGCCAAGTTGCGGGGGCTGGGGAGCTGTTTTTT	CASSQVAGAGELFF
few	TRBV4-1	TRBJ2-7	-	TGCGCCAGCAGCCAAGAAATCCGCTACGAGCAGTACTTC	CASSQEIRYEQYF
many	TRBV7-2	TRBJ2-7	-	TGTGCCAGCAGCTTAGGGGTAGGGGAGCAGTACTTC	CASSLGVGEQYF
few	TRBV11-2	TRBJ2-1	TRBD2	TGTGCCAGCAGCTTAGGAGCGGCGGGAGTAGGTAATGAGCAGTTCTTC	CASSLGAAGVGNEQFF